These 21 T cell receptor beta chains share one sample of origin, sequenced in a study of T cell repertoires in cytomegalovirus infection. TCRdb re-analysed the reads in MiXCR, keeping a single row per CDR3 protein. The table has a few hundred thousand distinct CDR3 sequences, roughly a fifth seen once. For these receptors, no antigen is known. Material: cultured PBMCs, obtained from culture after CMV antigen stimulation. The receptors shown here come from a human donor in good health (CMV status not recorded). Some clones in this sample may be carry-over from other donors' samples.

The chain is built from TRBV20-1 and TRBJ2-3, with D unresolved. This CDR3 region has 14 residues. The V end lost 1 base, the J end lost 0 bases, and 8 bases lay between the germline ends. Per germline, CDR1 DFQATT and CDR2 SNEGSKA (reference sequence). CDR3 sequence: CSARVTGSTDTQYF. CDR3 sequence (DNA): TGCAGTGCTAGAGTCACGGGTAGCACAGATACGCAGTATTTT.

This clonotype has ten or more counts. The chain uses TRBV7-9 and TRBJ2-5; D remains unclear. V was clipped by 3 bases and J by 5 bases, with 10 bases between them. Germline lookup yields CDR1 SEHNR and CDR2 FQNEAQ (reference sequence). The CDR3 extends over 13 amino acids. The CDR3 DNA reads TGTGCCAGCAGCTTTGGGTTTAGGGAGACCCAGTACTTC. Its translation: CASSFGFRETQYF.

The chain has TRBV19 and TRBJ2-3; a possible D gene is TRBD2 (6 bases). Germline values: CDR1 LNHDA, CDR2 SQIVND (reference sequence). Trimming took off 7 bases at V and 0 bases at J, with 8 bases between the two ends. The CDR3 sequence is 13 residues long. CDR3 in amino acids: CASNGGSTDTQYF. The CDR3 coding sequence is TGTGCCAGTAACGGGGGTAGCACAGATACGCAGTATTTT.

The DNA of the CDR3 is TGTGCCAGCAGCAATGGGGACAGGAGGATTTACAATGAGCAGTTCTTC. Translating gives CASSNGDRRIYNEQFF. This sequence joins TRBV7-9 and TRBJ2-1; 8 nucleotides agree with TRBD1. This CDR3 is 16 amino acids long. V was clipped by 5 bases and J by 4 bases; unmatched bases: 10. Germline V gene lookup returns CDR1 SEHNR and CDR2 FQNEAQ (reference sequence).

Ten or more counts support this clonotype. The chain is built from TRBV7-8 and TRBJ2-2; TRBD2 matches 9 bases. Germline CDR1 is SGHVS and CDR2 is FQNEAQ. The CDR3 contains 17 residues. The V segment lost 1 base and the J segment 1 base; nucleotides outside the gene matches: 4. The CDR3 spells CASSLERAGGNTGELFF. Written as DNA, the CDR3 is TGTGCCAGCAGCTTAGAGCGAGCGGGAGGGAACACCGGGGAGCTGTTTTTT. Full variable domain (missing parts from reference TRBV7-8 and TRBJ2-2): GAGVSQSPRYKVAKRGQDVALRCDPISGHVSLFWYQQALGQGPEFLTYFQNEAQLDKSGLPSDRFFAERPEGSVSTLKIQRTQQEDSAVYLCASSLERAGGNTGELFFGEGSRLTVL.

There are a few counts of this clonotype. V gene TRBV7-2 combines with J gene TRBJ2-2; 7 bases agree with TRBD2. Germline V CDR1 and CDR2: SGHTA, FQGNSA. This CDR3 region has 18 residues. V trimming: 5 bases; J trimming: 1 base; junction bases outside the gene matches: 13. The CDR3 coding sequence is TGTGCCAGCAGCAATGGGGGGGTAGACTGGAGGAACACCGGGGAGCTGTTTTTT. This codes for CASSNGGVDWRNTGELFF. Variable domain in full (rest from reference TRBV7-2 and TRBJ2-2): GAGVSQSPSNKVTEKGKDVELRCDPISGHTALYWYRQSLGQGLEFLIYFQGNSAPDKSGLPSDRFSAERTGGSVSTLTIQRTQQEDSAVYLCASSNGGVDWRNTGELFFGEGSRLTVL.

The chain recombines TRBV29-1 with TRBJ2-3; a weak D match, TRBD2 (6 bases). Trimming cost V 5 bases and J 1 base, with 10 bases left between them. Looked up from germline, CDR1 is SQVTM and CDR2 is ANQGSEA. CDR3 length equals 13 residues. The CDR3 nucleotides read TGCAGCGTTCAAGCTAGCGGCACAGATACGCAGTATTTT. Residues: CSVQASGTDTQYF.

This clonotype was detected ten times or more. The rearrangement uses TRBV7-3 and TRBJ2-7, with 7 bases that match TRBD1. Per germline, CDR1 SGHTA and CDR2 FQGTGA. The CDR3 extends over 13 amino acids. Unmatched junction bases numbered 7, after V lost 6 bases and J lost 5 bases. CDR3: CASSPAGGDEQYF. The CDR3 DNA reads as TGTGCCAGCAGTCCAGCAGGGGGTGACGAGCAGTACTTC.

The rearrangement uses TRBV6-5 and TRBJ1-5; possible D gene TRBD1, 5 bases. CDR3 length: 14 residues. Germline CDR1 is MNHEY and CDR2 is SVGAGI. Between the trimmed V and J ends, which lost 4 bases and 7 bases, there was a span of 14 bases. The CDR3 is CASSFVREGQPQHF. For the CDR3, the DNA is TGTGCCAGCAGTTTTGTCAGGGAAGGACAGCCCCAGCATTTT.

The chain employs TRBV28 and TRBJ1-2; weak D call: TRBD1 (6 bases). Per germline, CDR1 MDHEN and CDR2 SYDVKM. Trimming took off 1 base at V and 8 bases at J, with 23 bases between the two ends. The CDR3 spans 17 residues. The CDR3 DNA reads as TGTGCCAGCAGTTTATCAGTCGGGGCCTCTCGAAGGGGGGGCTACACCTTC. This gives the protein CASSLSVGASRRGGYTF.

The CDR3 bases are TGTGCCAGCAGCGGTAGAACAGTCGGCTACACCTTC. It yields the protein CASSGRTVGYTF. The chain carries TRBV11-3 and TRBJ1-2; the D is unclear. There are 12 residues in the CDR3. Germline V gene lookup returns CDR1 SGHNT and CDR2 YENEEA. The V and J ends lost 5 bases and 8 bases respectively, with 12 bases between them.

This clonotype was seen a few times. The chain combines TRBV7-9 with TRBJ1-5, with a weak D call TRBD1 (6 bases). The CDR3 runs to 13 residues. Trimming shortened V by 7 bases and J by 6 bases, and 13 bases separated the two germline ends. The germline V gene has CDR1 SEHNR and CDR2 FQNEAQ (reference sequence). CDR3 coding DNA: TGTGCCAGCACCACTCAGGGGAGTCAGCCCCAGCATTTT. As protein: CASTTQGSQPQHF.

This chain connects TRBV6-1 to TRBJ2-1; D ambiguous. This CDR3 region has 12 residues. CDR1 and CDR2 (germline): MNHNS, SASEGT. V lost 6 bases, J lost 10 bases, and 13 bases lay in between. In DNA form, the CDR3 reads TGTGCCAGCAGCCCGTGGGTCGGGGAGCAGTTCTTC. Protein sequence: CASSPWVGEQFF.

The chain recombines TRBV27 with TRBJ2-3, with 13 bases matching TRBD2. The CDR3 has 18 amino acids. V trimming: 5 bases; J trimming: 1 base; junction bases outside the gene matches: 9. In germline, CDR1 is MNHEY, CDR2 SMNVEV (reference sequence). CDR3 amino acids: CASSLLAGGPGGTDTQYF. The CDR3 coding sequence is TGTGCCAGCAGTCTACTAGCGGGAGGGCCAGGTGGCACAGATACGCAGTATTTT.

This clonotype was counted ten times or more. The chain recombines TRBV7-2 with TRBJ1-3, with TRBD1 matching over 7 bases. V lost 0 bases and J lost 3; bases outside the gene matches: 5. This CDR3 has 16 residues. CDR1 and CDR2 (germline): SGHTA, FQGNSA. The CDR3 DNA reads TGTGCCAGCAGCTTAGCGGGCAGGGGGAGTGGAAACACCATATATTTT. Translated, it gives CASSLAGRGSGNTIYF.

V gene TRBV12-3 or TRBV12-4 combines with J gene TRBJ2-1, with D possibly matching TRBD1 (6 bases). CDR3 length: 13 amino acids. The V end was cut by 4 bases, the J end by 9 bases, with 13 bases between. The CDR3 coding sequence is TGTGCCAGCAGTTCCCTAGGGGGTGGTGAGCAGTTCTTC. It specifies CASSSLGGGEQFF.

The chain uses TRBV7-9 and TRBJ2-1; 14 positions match TRBD2. Trimming at V came to 5 bases and at J to 6 bases, leaving 6 bases not matched to a gene. Germline CDR1 and CDR2: SEHNR and FQNEAQ (reference sequence). This CDR3 contains 16 residues. CDR3 coding DNA: TGTGCCAGCAGCATGCTGGGACTAGCGGGAGTCAATGAGCAGTTCTTC. This translates into CASSMLGLAGVNEQFF.

This clonotype was counted at least ten times. CDR3 in DNA: TGTGCCAGCAGCTTAGGGGAGGGGTTGGAAGCTTTCTTT. Translated: CASSLGEGLEAFF. This chain uses TRBV7-2 with TRBJ1-1; D is perhaps TRBD1 (5 bases). Germline values: CDR1 SGHTA, CDR2 FQGNSA. With 1 base removed from V and 8 bases from J, the gap between germline ends came to 11 bases. The CDR3 extends over 13 amino acids.

This clonotype came up many times. This chain connects TRBV7-2 to TRBJ2-3; D is possibly TRBD2 (7 bases). Trimming took off 7 bases at V and 4 bases at J, with 18 bases between the two ends. Germline V gene lookup returns CDR1 SGHTA and CDR2 FQGNSA. CDR3 size: 15 residues. CDR3 in DNA: TGTGCCAGCAAACGACCGGGCGGGGGCGCAGATACGCAGTATTTT. It specifies CASKRPGGGADTQYF.

The chain links TRBV6-1 to TRBJ2-7; D is ambiguous. The CDR3 has 14 residues. V dropped 5 bases and J dropped 2 bases, with 13 bases sitting between them. Germline V gene data show CDR1 as MNHNS and CDR2 as SASEGT. In nucleotides, the CDR3 is TGTGCCAGCAGTCCCACCGTTGGGGCCTACGAGCAGTACGTC. Translation gives CASSPTVGAYEQYV.

The chain is built from TRBV6-5 and TRBJ2-7; perhaps TRBD2 as D (5 bases). Germline CDR1 and CDR2: MNHEY and SVGAGI. Trimming pared 5 bases from V and 4 bases from J, leaving 24 bases between. The CDR3 has 17 amino acids. CDR3 region: CASSDLQTARAVYEQYV. DNA for the CDR3: TGTGCCAGCAGTGACCTCCAGACTGCCCGAGCGGTTTACGAGCAGTACGTC.